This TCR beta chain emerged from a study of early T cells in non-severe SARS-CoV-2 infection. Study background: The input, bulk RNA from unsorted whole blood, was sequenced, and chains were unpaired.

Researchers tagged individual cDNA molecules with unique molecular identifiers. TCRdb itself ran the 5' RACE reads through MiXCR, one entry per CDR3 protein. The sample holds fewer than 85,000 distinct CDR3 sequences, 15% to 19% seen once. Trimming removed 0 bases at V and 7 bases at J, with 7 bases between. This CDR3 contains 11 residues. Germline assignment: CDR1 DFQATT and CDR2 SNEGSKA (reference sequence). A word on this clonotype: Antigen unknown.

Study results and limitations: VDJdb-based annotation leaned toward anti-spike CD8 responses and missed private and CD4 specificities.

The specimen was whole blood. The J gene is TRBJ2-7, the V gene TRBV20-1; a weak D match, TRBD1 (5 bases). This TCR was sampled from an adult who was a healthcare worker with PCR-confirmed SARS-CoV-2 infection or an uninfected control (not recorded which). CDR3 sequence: CSAREGVEQYF. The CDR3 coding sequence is TGCAGTGCTAGAGAAGGGGTTGAGCAGTACTTC.